One and the same sample provided the 20 T cell receptor beta chains below, sequenced in a study of blood T cells in healthy people across ages. Combining a sample-barcoded 5' primer with a J-beta primer mix, a second PCR ran for about 7 to 11 cycles. TCRdb processed the 5' RACE reads anew with MiXCR; each CDR3 protein has one entry. The sample yields 1.5 million to 2 million distinct CDR3 sequences, 28% seen once. Sequenced input: blood. These receptors all stem from a woman younger than 45 in good health.

This clonotype was seen a few times. The genes are TRBV6-5 and TRBJ1-2, with a possible D match to TRBD1 (6 bases). The germline V gene has CDR1 MNHEY and CDR2 SVGAGI. V lost 7 bases to trimming and J lost 5 bases, with 14 bases between them. This CDR3 region has 13 residues. In DNA form, the CDR3 reads TGTGCCAGCACCGAGAAAGGGGGATATGGCTACACCTTC. It is translated as CASTEKGGYGYTF.

This clonotype was observed a handful of times. This rearrangement joins TRBV6-5 to TRBJ2-3, with D perhaps matching TRBD1 (6 bases). Per germline, CDR1 MNHEY and CDR2 SVGAGI. The CDR3 runs to 15 residues. The V end was cut by 2 bases, the J end by 5 bases, with 14 bases between. CDR3 residues: CASSYEGRGEDTQYF. In nucleotides, the CDR3 is TGTGCCAGCAGTTACGAGGGCAGGGGAGAAGATACGCAGTATTTT.

The V call is TRBV12-5, the J call TRBJ2-2; maybe TRBD2 (5 bases). This CDR3 contains 13 residues. Trimming stripped 7 bases from V and 5 bases from J, with 11 bases between. The V gene's germline CDR1 is LGHNT and CDR2 FRNRAP. CDR3 region: CASVARRTGELFF. Here the CDR3 DNA reads TGTGCTAGTGTAGCGAGACGAACCGGGGAGCTGTTTTTT.

This clonotype turned up a few times. DNA of the CDR3: TGTGCCAGCAGTTATCTGGGAAATAATGAAAAACTGTTTTTT. Amino acid sequence: CASSYLGNNEKLFF. J is TRBJ1-4 and V is TRBV28; D unclear. V lost 4 bases and J 4 bases, leaving 10 bases between the germline ends. Germline assignment: CDR1 MDHEN and CDR2 SYDVKM. This CDR3 contains 14 residues.

On this clonotype: A much larger clone is a single base away; this may be a read error. This chain connects TRBV7-2 to TRBJ2-1; 9 bases agree with TRBD1. The J call is in doubt because the DNA end fits TRBJ2-7 better. The germline gives CDR1 SGHTA, CDR2 FQGNSA. The CDR3 runs to 16 residues. The CDR3 loop is CASSPTTGGGYNEQYF. In DNA, the CDR3 is TGTGCCAGCAGCCCAACGACAGGGGGAGGCTACAATGAGCAGTACTTC.

About this clonotype: This may come from a read error, since a much larger clone is one base off. The chain carries TRBV7-3 and TRBJ2-7, with D possibly matching TRBD2 (6 bases). Looked up from germline, CDR1 is SGHTA and CDR2 is FQGTGA. The CDR3 runs 14 residues. With 5 bases removed from V and 3 bases from J, the gap between germline ends came to 14 bases. The CDR3 protein is CASSGGRLHYEQYF. The CDR3 region has the DNA TGTGCCAGCAGCGGGGGGAGACTCCACTACGAGCAGTACTTC.

This clonotype was recorded at least ten times. The chain recombines TRBV10-3 with TRBJ2-5; D gene unclear. Trimming cost V 3 bases and J 1 base, with 9 bases left between them. The CDR3 is made up of 14 amino acids. Germline CDR1 is ENHRY and CDR2 is SYGVKD. CDR3 protein: CAISDPARQETQYF. CDR3 nucleotide sequence: TGTGCCATCAGTGATCCGGCCCGCCAAGAGACCCAGTACTTC.

The genes are TRBV5-6 and TRBJ2-3; D tentatively reads TRBD1 or TRBD2 (5 bases each). V lost 0 bases, J lost 6 bases, and 14 bases lay in between. The CDR3 is 15 amino acids. Germline assignment: CDR1 SGHDT and CDR2 YYEEEE. The chain's CDR3 is CASSLVGLNRDTQYF. The CDR3 nucleotides read TGTGCCAGCAGCTTGGTTGGACTTAACAGGGATACGCAGTATTTT.

This clonotype was observed a handful of times. The chain has TRBV5-1 and TRBJ2-7; 12 positions agree with TRBD2. This CDR3 region has 14 residues. CDR1 is SGHRS and CDR2 is YFSETQ in the germline V gene. V lost 3 bases to trimming and J lost 6 bases; unmatched junction nucleotides: 4. In DNA form, the CDR3 reads TGCGCCAGCAGCTCGACTAGCGGGAGTATCGAGCAGTACTTC. Amino acids: CASSSTSGSIEQYF.

V is TRBV24-1 and J is TRBJ1-2, with 8 bases lining up with TRBD1. The junction had 11 bases not matched to a gene; V was cut back by 5 bases and J by 7 bases. The CDR3 runs 15 residues. Germline lookup yields CDR1 KGHDR and CDR2 SFDVKD. The CDR3 loop reads CATSVSGQAPGGYTF. CDR3 nucleotide sequence: TGTGCCACCAGTGTTTCGGGACAGGCCCCTGGTGGCTACACCTTC.

This clonotype has at least ten counts. This sequence joins TRBV7-2 and TRBJ2-3; D is perhaps TRBD2 (5 bases). The CDR3 contains 14 residues. Germline V gene data show CDR1 as SGHTA and CDR2 as FQGNSA. Trimming pared 3 bases from V and 2 bases from J, leaving 9 bases between. The CDR3 DNA reads as TGTGCCAGCAGCTTTCGGGATATCACAGATACGCAGTATTTT. This sequence encodes CASSFRDITDTQYF.

In this sample, this clonotype turned up a few times. The CDR3, as DNA: TGTGCCAGCAGCCTCCAATCCCAGACAGGGATCTACGAGCAGTACTTC. Encoded protein: CASSLQSQTGIYEQYF. V is TRBV3-1 and J is TRBJ2-7, with TRBD1 identical over 7 bases. Germline CDR1 and CDR2: LGHDT and YNNKEL (reference sequence). Trimming took 4 bases from V and 3 from J; bases not matched to a gene: 12. CDR3 size: 16 residues.

The rearrangement links TRBV7-8 to TRBJ1-1; D is unresolved. The CDR3 has 14 amino acids. The germline V gene encodes CDR1 SGHVS and CDR2 FQNEAQ. Trimming cost V 3 bases and J 4 bases, with 12 bases left between them. The CDR3 bases are TGTGCCAGCAGCTTGCGGGTAGCGAGCACTGAAGCTTTCTTT. This gives the protein CASSLRVASTEAFF.

The chain is built from TRBV18 and TRBJ1-2; no clear D. The germline gives CDR1 KGHSH, CDR2 LQKENI. Trimming cost V 3 bases and J 4 bases, with 12 bases left between them. CDR3 length: 14 residues. As DNA, the CDR3 is TGTGCCAGCTCACCCTTCGACGCTCCCTATGGCTACACCTTC. This translates into CASSPFDAPYGYTF. Variable domain in full (rest from reference TRBV18 and TRBJ1-2): NAGVMQNPRHLVRRRGQEARLRCSPMKGHSHVYWYRQLPEEGLKFMVYLQKENIIDESGMPKERFSAEFPKEGPSILRIQQVVRGDSAAYFCASSPFDAPYGYTFGSGTRLTVV.

On this clonotype: Just one base apart from a much larger clone, this may be a read error. V gene TRBV15 combines with J gene TRBJ2-1, with 10 bases that match TRBD1. The J call is uncertain, as TRBJ2-7 better fits the DNA end. The CDR3 is 16 residues long. Germline V gives CDR1 LNHNV, CDR2 YYDKDF (reference sequence). The CDR3 protein is CATSRKRDRGHNEQYF. DNA for the CDR3: TGTGCCACCAGCCGGAAGAGGGACAGGGGACACAATGAGCAGTACTTC.

J is TRBJ2-1 and V is TRBV7-2; maybe TRBD2 (5 bases). Trimming removed 4 bases from V and 7 bases from J, with 14 bases in between. CDR1 SGHTA and CDR2 FQGNSA come from the germline V gene. This CDR3 is 14 amino acids long. As DNA, the CDR3 is TGTGCCAGCAGCTCGTCCCCGAGGGTTAATGAGCAGTTCTTC. Encoded protein: CASSSSPRVNEQFF.

This rearrangement joins TRBV29-1 to TRBJ2-2; a possible D gene is TRBD2 (5 bases). Germline values: CDR1 SQVTM, CDR2 ANQGSEA. The CDR3 spans 14 residues. V was shortened by 6 bases and J by 4 bases, with 15 bases between the two germline ends. Here the CDR3 reads CSVAQASSTGELFF. The DNA of the CDR3 is TGCAGCGTCGCTCAAGCTAGCTCCACCGGGGAGCTGTTTTTT.

This clonotype was detected a few times. The chain has TRBV5-1 and TRBJ2-7, with 11 nucleotides matching TRBD2. This CDR3 is 17 amino acids long. Germline V gene data show CDR1 as SGHRS and CDR2 as YFSETQ. The J segment lost 2 bases and the V segment lost 3 bases, leaving 10 bases of the junction unmatched. The CDR3: CASSSRSTSGGTYEQYF. CDR3 nucleotide sequence: TGCGCCAGCAGCTCGCGATCCACTAGCGGGGGAACCTACGAGCAGTACTTC.

The chain has TRBV25-1 and TRBJ2-1; TRBD2 agrees at 12 bases. Germline lookup yields CDR1 MGHDK and CDR2 SYGVNS. The ends lost 4 bases at V and 4 bases at J; junction bases unmatched: 8. CDR3 size: 17 residues. CDR3 residues: CASSASILAGGYNEQFF. CDR3 in DNA: TGTGCCAGCAGTGCGTCTATACTAGCGGGAGGATACAATGAGCAGTTCTTC.

The chain recombines TRBV12-3 or TRBV12-4 with TRBJ2-1, with 13 nucleotides matching TRBD2. There are 16 residues in the CDR3. Losses at the gene ends were 5 bases for V and 6 bases for J; bases not matched to a gene: 7. CDR3 in amino acids: CASSGSGLAGFNEQFF. CDR3 nucleotides: TGTGCCAGCAGTGGGTCGGGACTAGCGGGGTTCAATGAGCAGTTCTTC.